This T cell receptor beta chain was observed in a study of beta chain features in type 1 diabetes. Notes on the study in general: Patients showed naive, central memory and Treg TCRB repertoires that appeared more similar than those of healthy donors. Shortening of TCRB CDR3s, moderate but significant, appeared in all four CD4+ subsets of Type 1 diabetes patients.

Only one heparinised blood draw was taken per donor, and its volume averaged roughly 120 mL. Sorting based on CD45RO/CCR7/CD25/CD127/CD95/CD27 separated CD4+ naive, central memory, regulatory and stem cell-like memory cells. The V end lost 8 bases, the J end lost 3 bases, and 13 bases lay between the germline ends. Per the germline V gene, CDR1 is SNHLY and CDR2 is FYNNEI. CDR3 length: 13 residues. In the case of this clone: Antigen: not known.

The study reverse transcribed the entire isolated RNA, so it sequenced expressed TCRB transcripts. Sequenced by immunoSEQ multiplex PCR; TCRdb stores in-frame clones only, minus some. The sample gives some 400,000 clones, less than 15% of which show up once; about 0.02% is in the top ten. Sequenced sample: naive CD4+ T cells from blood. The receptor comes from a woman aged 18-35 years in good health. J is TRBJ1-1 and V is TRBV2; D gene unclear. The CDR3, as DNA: TGTGCCAGCGCGGCCAGTGAGCACACTGAAGCTTTCTTT. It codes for CASAASEHTEAFF.